The 24 T cell receptor beta chains listed next were all sequenced from one sample in a study of T cells after posttransplantation cyclophosphamide. TCRdb's copy holds only in-frame clones and misses some; the assay was immunoSEQ multiplex PCR. The sample holds roughly 8,000 clones, and no clone turns up only once. Cyclophosphamide on days +3 and +4 followed busulfan-fludarabine conditioning and a marrow graft. The material sequenced was PBMCs, taken after allogeneic stem cell transplant with posttransplant cyclophosphamide. The receptor set was obtained from a female patient aged 45-60 years who received an allogeneic stem cell transplant from a related donor, was CMV-positive, and had no GVHD. Some of the T cells might come from the graft donor.

This clone was counted ten times or more. The chain links TRBV27 to TRBJ2-3; 8 bases fit TRBD2. CDR3 length equals 15 residues. CDR1 and CDR2 from the germline V gene are MNHEY and SMNVEV (reference sequence). V was pared by 5 bases and J by 6 bases, with 10 bases of the junction left unmatched. In DNA form, the CDR3 reads TGTGCCAGCAGTACCCTACTAGCGGAGTCGGATACGCAGTATTTT. The encoded protein is CASSTLLAESDTQYF.

At least ten counts were recorded for this clone. The V call is TRBV12-3 or TRBV12-4, the J call TRBJ2-1; 12 nucleotides match TRBD1. This CDR3 has 15 residues. J gave up 7 bases and V 5 bases, and 6 bases lay outside the gene matches. The CDR3 sequence: CASSAGQGAMNEQFF. CDR3 bases: TGTGCCAGCAGTGCGGGACAGGGGGCAATGAATGAGCAGTTCTTC.

This clone was observed at least ten times. The chain has TRBV5-1 and TRBJ2-3; 9 bases are a match to TRBD2. The CDR3 extends over 14 amino acids. V was pared by 0 bases and J by 11 bases, with 7 bases of the junction left unmatched. Germline V gives CDR1 SGHRS, CDR2 YFSETQ. DNA of the CDR3: TGCGCCAGCAGCTTGGTTAGCGGGAGATATGGGCAGTATTTT. It specifies CASSLVSGRYGQYF.

This clone has a count of ten or more. The chain recombines TRBV18 with TRBJ2-6; no firm D call. The CDR3 is made up of 14 amino acids. Trimming pared 6 bases from V and 4 bases from J, leaving 10 bases between. Germline V gene sequence: CDR1 KGHSH, CDR2 LQKENI. CDR3 region: CASSKGTGANVLTF. The CDR3 DNA reads TGTGCCAGCTCGAAGGGTACAGGGGCCAACGTCCTGACTTTC. The complete variable domain, with remaining parts taken from reference TRBV18 and TRBJ2-6, reads NAGVMQNPRHLVRRRGQEARLRCSPMKGHSHVYWYRQLPEEGLKFMVYLQKENIIDESGMPKERFSAEFPKEGPSILRIQQVVRGDSAAYFCASSKGTGANVLTFGAGSRLTVL.

This clone was recorded at least ten times. The chain employs TRBV18 and TRBJ2-3, with 10 bases that match TRBD1. The junction had 9 bases not matched to a gene; V was cut back by 0 bases and J by 6 bases. The CDR3 loop spans 17 amino acids. The V gene's germline CDR1 is KGHSH and CDR2 LQKENI. The CDR3 loop reads CASSPPSVVDRGDTQYF. CDR3 DNA sequence: TGTGCCAGCTCACCACCGTCGGTAGTGGACAGGGGGGATACGCAGTATTTT.

This clone was found many times. The chain joins TRBV7-6 to TRBJ2-7; TRBD2 matches 10 bases. From germline, CDR1 is SGHVS and CDR2 FNYEAQ. The CDR3 covers 15 residues. With 5 bases clipped from V and 3 bases from J, the junction kept 7 bases outside the gene matches. The CDR3 spells CASSPTTSGLYEQYF. The CDR3 DNA follows: TGTGCCAGCAGCCCTACGACTAGCGGGCTCTACGAGCAGTACTTC.

This clone was counted many times. V gene TRBV6-5 combines with J gene TRBJ1-1, with D perhaps TRBD1 (5 bases). The V gene lost 6 bases and the J gene lost 2 bases, with 10 bases spanning the gap. CDR3 length equals 13 residues. CDR1 MNHEY and CDR2 SVGAGI come from the germline V gene. The CDR3 here is CASRRGVNTEAFF. The CDR3 nucleotides are TGTGCCAGCAGGAGAGGGGTAAACACTGAAGCTTTCTTT.

This clone showed up many times. Within the sample, other DNA sequences also encode this same CDR3. V and J are TRBV5-1 and TRBJ2-7; D uncertain. Trimming took 1 base from V and 2 from J, leaving 4 bases between them. The germline V gene has CDR1 SGHRS and CDR2 YFSETQ. The length of the CDR3 is 12 residues. The CDR3 is CASSLTAYEQYF. The CDR3 DNA follows: TGCGCCAGCAGCTTGACAGCCTACGAGCAGTACTTC.

This clone was counted ten times or more. The rearrangement joins TRBV7-2 to TRBJ2-7; 9 bases align to TRBD1. Trimming cost V 5 bases and J 4 bases; bases outside gene matches: 6. The CDR3 runs to 14 residues. Germline-derived CDR1 and CDR2 are SGHTA and FQGNSA. The CDR3 here is CASSQGQGSYEQYF. In DNA form, the CDR3 reads TGTGCCAGCAGCCAAGGACAGGGGTCGTACGAGCAGTACTTC. The entire variable domain, with the rest obtained from reference TRBV7-2 and TRBJ2-7, is as follows: GAGVSQSPSNKVTEKGKDVELRCDPISGHTALYWYRQSLGQGLEFLIYFQGNSAPDKSGLPSDRFSAERTGGSVSTLTIQRTQQEDSAVYLCASSQGQGSYEQYFGPGTRLTVT.

This clone was counted at least ten times. V usage is TRBV7-9 and J usage is TRBJ2-7; the D gene is possibly TRBD1 (6 bases). CDR3 size: 13 residues. CDR1 and CDR2 (germline): SEHNR, FQNEAQ (reference sequence). The ends were cut back, 7 bases at V and 1 base at J, with 11 bases in the middle. The CDR3 sequence is CASNRQDSYEQYF. Here the CDR3 DNA reads TGTGCCAGCAACAGACAGGATTCCTACGAGCAGTACTTC.

This clone is medium-sized within its sample. This rearrangement joins TRBV10-3 to TRBJ1-5, with 8 bases that match TRBD1. CDR1 and CDR2 from the germline V gene are ENHRY and SYGVKD. The CDR3 loop spans 14 amino acids. V was pared by 10 bases and J by 1 base, with 6 bases of the junction left unmatched. DNA of the CDR3: TGTGCCAGCTCGACAGGGGACAGCAATCAGCCCCAGCATTTT. Its translation is CASSTGDSNQPQHF.

In its sample, this clone was seen many times. This chain links TRBV19 with TRBJ2-7; 7 bases are shared with TRBD1. V shed 6 bases and J 10 bases; nucleotides not matched to a gene: 15. The CDR3 length is 14 residues. Germline V CDR1 and CDR2: LNHDA, SQIVND (reference sequence). The DNA for the CDR3 is TGTGCCAGTAGCTACAGGACAGGTGGCTTGGGACAGTACTTC. It specifies CASSYRTGGLGQYF. Complete variable domain (other parts from reference TRBV19 and TRBJ2-7): DGGITQSPKYLFRKEGQNVTLSCEQNLNHDAMYWYRQDPGQGLRLIYYSQIVNDFQKGDIAEGYSVSREKKESFPLTVTSAQKNPTAFYLCASSYRTGGLGQYFGPGTRLTVT.

This clone has only a few counts. The chain has TRBV10-1 and TRBJ2-3, with 8 bases lining up with TRBD2. Germline trimming cut 6 bases from V and 0 bases from J; bases unmatched to any gene: 14. The CDR3 runs to 18 residues. Germline lookup yields CDR1 WNHNN and CDR2 SYGVQD (reference sequence). The CDR3 bases are TGCGCCAGCAGGGTAGCACCAGCGGGAGCCACTAGCACAGATACGCAGTATTTT. This codes for CASRVAPAGATSTDTQYF.

By sample share, this clone is medium-sized. The chain is built from TRBV27 and TRBJ2-1; D is tentatively TRBD1 or TRBD2 (5 bases each). V lost 4 bases to trimming and J lost 2 bases, with 15 bases between them. Germline loops: CDR1 MNHEY, CDR2 SMNVEV (reference sequence). The CDR3 extends over 16 amino acids. DNA of the CDR3: TGTGCCAGCAGTTCTTTCAGGAGAGGGGCCTACAATGAGCAGTTCTTC. It encodes CASSSFRRGAYNEQFF.

This clone has a count of ten or more. The chain recombines TRBV5-1 with TRBJ1-5, with TRBD1 identical over 10 bases. Germline CDR1 reads SGHRS; CDR2 reads YFSETQ. This CDR3 spans 16 amino acids. V lost 4 bases and J lost 0; bases outside the gene matches: 4. CDR3 loop: CASSPGQGISNQPQHF. The CDR3, as DNA: TGCGCCAGCAGCCCGGGACAGGGGATTAGCAATCAGCCCCAGCATTTT.

The sample holds many counts of this clone. This chain joins TRBV6-2 or TRBV6-3 and TRBJ2-7; TRBD2 agrees at 11 bases. The CDR3 extends over 14 amino acids. Germline trimming cut 3 bases from V and 6 bases from J; bases unmatched to any gene: 4. The V gene's germline CDR1 is MNHEY and CDR2 SVGEGT. The CDR3 loop reads CASSYLAGGSEQYF. CDR3 nucleotide sequence: TGTGCCAGCAGTTATCTAGCGGGAGGTTCCGAGCAGTACTTC.

Many counts were recorded for this clone. This rearrangement joins TRBV15 to TRBJ2-1; D gene uncertain. There are 16 residues in the CDR3. The germline gives CDR1 LNHNV, CDR2 YYDKDF (reference sequence). Trimming removed 0 bases at V and 0 bases at J, with 9 bases between. The CDR3 spells CATSRDIASSYNEQFF. For the CDR3, the DNA is TGTGCCACCAGCAGAGATATTGCGAGCTCCTACAATGAGCAGTTCTTC.

This clone was detected ten times or more. The J gene is TRBJ2-5, the V gene TRBV6-6, with 7 bases matching TRBD1. CDR3 size: 16 residues. Germline V gives CDR1 MNHNY, CDR2 SVGAGI (reference sequence). V lost 2 bases and J lost 5; bases outside the gene matches: 11. The CDR3 nucleotides are TGTGCCAGCAGTTACGGGGCAGGGGGAGTGGGGGAGACCCAGTACTTC. Translated: CASSYGAGGVGETQYF.

By share of the sample, this clone is medium-sized. The chain uses TRBV10-3 and TRBJ2-1, with TRBD2 matching over 8 bases. The germline V gene encodes CDR1 ENHRY and CDR2 SYGVKD. The CDR3 consists of 15 residues. The junction had 9 bases not matched to a gene; V was cut back by 10 bases and J by 1 base. CDR3 residues: CATLAGGGSYNEQFF. CDR3 DNA sequence: TGTGCCACCCTTGCGGGAGGAGGTTCCTACAATGAGCAGTTCTTC.

This clone was observed many times. This chain connects TRBV18 to TRBJ2-5, with D possibly being TRBD1 (5 bases). Germline V gives CDR1 KGHSH, CDR2 LQKENI. This CDR3 has 14 residues. Trimming left V 3 bases short and J 5 bases short, with 13 bases between. This chain's CDR3 is CASSPAGPGETQYF. In DNA, the CDR3 is TGTGCCAGCTCACCGGCCGGGCCAGGGGAGACCCAGTACTTC.

This clone appeared many times. This CDR3 reads CASSSQENTEAFF. DNA for the CDR3: TGTGCCAGCAGCTCTCAGGAGAACACTGAAGCTTTCTTT. V and J are TRBV7-2 and TRBJ1-1; no clear D gene. The CDR3 extends over 13 amino acids. The germline V gene has CDR1 SGHTA and CDR2 FQGNSA. The ends were cut back, 4 bases at V and 1 base at J, with 7 bases in the middle.

This clone was counted many times. The CDR3, as DNA: TGCGCCAGCAGCCCCGGTCGTGACAGGGGGCTCGCCGGGGAGCTGTTTTTT. It codes for CASSPGRDRGLAGELFF. The genes are TRBV4-1 and TRBJ2-2, with TRBD1 identical over 10 bases. Looked up from germline, CDR1 is MGHRA and CDR2 is YSYEKL. Germline trimming cut 4 bases from V and 6 bases from J; bases unmatched to any gene: 11. The CDR3 spans 17 residues.

This clone was counted many times. The chain carries TRBV5-1 and TRBJ1-4; perhaps TRBD1 as D (6 bases). Between the trimmed V and J ends, which lost 4 bases and 3 bases, there was a span of 16 bases. There are 16 residues in the CDR3. Germline V CDR1 and CDR2: SGHRS, YFSETQ. The CDR3 region is CASSPRQGRPNEKLFF. CDR3 sequence (DNA): TGCGCCAGCAGCCCTAGGCAGGGGCGGCCTAATGAAAAACTGTTTTTT.

The table lists this clone with many counts. This sequence joins TRBV18 and TRBJ1-2; D perhaps matches TRBD1 (6 bases). The germline V and J ends were trimmed by 1 base and 5 bases, with 11 bases remaining between them. Germline-derived CDR1 and CDR2 are KGHSH and LQKENI. The CDR3 has 14 amino acids. In DNA, the CDR3 is TGTGCCAGCTCACCACAGAACAGGGAGTATGGCTACACCTTC. Amino acid sequence: CASSPQNREYGYTF.